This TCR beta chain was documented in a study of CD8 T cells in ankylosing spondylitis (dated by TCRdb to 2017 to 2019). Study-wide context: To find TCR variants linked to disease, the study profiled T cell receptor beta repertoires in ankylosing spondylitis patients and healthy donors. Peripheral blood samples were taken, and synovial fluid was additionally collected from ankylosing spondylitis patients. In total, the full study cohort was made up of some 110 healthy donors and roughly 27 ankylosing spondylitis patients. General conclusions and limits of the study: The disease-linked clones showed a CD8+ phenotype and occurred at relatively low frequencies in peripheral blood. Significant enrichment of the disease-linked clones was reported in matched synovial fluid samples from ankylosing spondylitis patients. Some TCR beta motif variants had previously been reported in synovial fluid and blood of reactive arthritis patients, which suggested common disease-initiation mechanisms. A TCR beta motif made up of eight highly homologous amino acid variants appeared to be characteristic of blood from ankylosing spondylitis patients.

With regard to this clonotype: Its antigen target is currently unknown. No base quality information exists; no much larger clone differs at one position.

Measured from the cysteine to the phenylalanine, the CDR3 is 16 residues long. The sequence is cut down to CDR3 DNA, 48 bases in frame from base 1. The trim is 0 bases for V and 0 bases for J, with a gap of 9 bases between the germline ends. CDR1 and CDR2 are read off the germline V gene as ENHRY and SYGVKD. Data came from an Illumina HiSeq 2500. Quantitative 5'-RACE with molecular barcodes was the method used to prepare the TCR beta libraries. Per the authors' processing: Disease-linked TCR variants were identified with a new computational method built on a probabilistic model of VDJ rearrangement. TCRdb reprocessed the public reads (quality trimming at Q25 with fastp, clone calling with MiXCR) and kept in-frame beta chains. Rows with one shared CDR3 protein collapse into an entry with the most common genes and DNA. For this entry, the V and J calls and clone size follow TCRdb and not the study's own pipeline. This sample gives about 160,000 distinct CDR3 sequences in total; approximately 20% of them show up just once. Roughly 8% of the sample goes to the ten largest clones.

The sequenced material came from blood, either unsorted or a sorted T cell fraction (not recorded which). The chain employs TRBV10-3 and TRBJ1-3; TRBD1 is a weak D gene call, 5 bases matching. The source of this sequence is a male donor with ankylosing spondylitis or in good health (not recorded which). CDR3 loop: CAISESAGSSGNTIYF. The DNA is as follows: TGTGCCATCAGTGAGTCAGCAGGGAGCTCTGGAAACACCATATATTTT.